These 30 T cell receptor beta chains came from one sample sequenced in a study of tumor and adjacent non-tumor tissue in lung cancer. TCRbeta libraries were built with three rounds of nested PCR, modified from ARM-PCR. One entry per CDR3 protein results from TCRdb running MiXCR on the multiplex PCR reads. The profile covers around 200,000 distinct CDR3 sequences, with 71% appearing a single time and roughly 24% taken by the ten largest. No cell sorting was done before RNA was extracted from the tissue. The source material was lung tumor tissue. These receptors all come from a man in his 60s with non-small cell lung cancer.

This clonotype has ten or more counts. V usage is TRBV5-1 and J usage is TRBJ2-1; D unresolved. Germline V CDR1 and CDR2: SGHRS, YFSETQ. CDR3 length: 13 residues. V gave up 0 bases and J gave up 5 bases, with 6 bases separating them. The CDR3 here is CASSLEEDNEQFF. In nucleotides, the CDR3 is TGCGCCAGCAGCTTGGAGGAAGACAATGAGCAGTTCTTC.

As concerns this clonotype: A junction boundary mismatches the germline segment, possibly from a read error. The chain combines TRBV11-2 with TRBJ1-1; 8 nucleotides agree with TRBD1. The CDR3 extends over 15 amino acids. The germline gives CDR1 SGHAT, CDR2 FQNNGV. CDR3 sequence (DNA): TGTGCCAGCAACTTCACGGACAGGGTGAACACTGGAGCTTTCTTT. This gives the protein CASNFTDRVNTGAFF.

Of note for this clonotype: The junction shows a germline mismatch at one end, possibly a read error. The CDR3 loop reads CSGRLVGRNEQFF. CDR3 nucleotide sequence: TGCAGTGGTAGACTAGTGGGGAGGAATGAGCAGTTCTTC. This chain connects TRBV20-1 to TRBJ2-1; perhaps TRBD2 as D (6 bases). The CDR3 runs 13 residues. Germline V lookup: CDR1 DFQATT, CDR2 SNEGSKA (reference sequence).

In the case of this clonotype: A much larger clone differs from this one at a single base, so this may be a read error. The rearrangement links TRBV20-1 to TRBJ2-1; no clear D gene. The CDR3 has 15 residues. V dropped 8 bases and J dropped 2 bases, with 19 bases sitting between them. Germline CDR1 reads DFQATT; CDR2 reads SNEGSKA (reference sequence). CDR3 bases: TGCAGTACTGACCGGGTCGATCGGCCCTACAATGAGCAGTTCTTC. Its protein product is CSTDRVDRPYNEQFF.

In its sample, this clonotype was seen many times. The rearrangement joins TRBV11-2 to TRBJ1-1; TRBD1 agrees at 7 bases. CDR3 length: 16 residues. V lost 1 base, J lost 4 bases, and 9 bases stayed unmatched. Germline CDR1 reads SGHAT; CDR2 reads FQNNGV. CDR3 loop: CASSLGTGAMGTEAFF. The CDR3 DNA is TGTGCCAGCAGCTTAGGCACAGGGGCCATGGGCACTGAAGCTTTCTTT.

Remarks on this clonotype: The junction does not match germline at one end; this may be a read error. The V call is TRBV20-1, the J call TRBJ2-1; TRBD2 matches at 8 bases. This CDR3 contains 14 residues. Per germline, CDR1 DFQATT and CDR2 SNEGSKA (reference sequence). The CDR3 coding sequence is TGCAGTGCTAGTCTGAAGCGGGGGTGGCTTGAGCAGTCCTTC. This sequence encodes CSASLKRGWLEQSF.

This sequence joins TRBV11-1 and TRBJ2-1, with D tentatively TRBD2 (6 bases). CDR1 is SGHAT and CDR2 is FQDESV in the germline V gene (reference sequence). The CDR3 extends over 17 amino acids. V was trimmed by 2 bases and J by 7 bases, leaving 21 bases between them. CDR3 protein: CASSLSPLVGGKNEQFF. The CDR3 DNA reads as TGTGCCAGCAGCTTATCTCCGCTAGTGGGAGGCAAGAATGAGCAGTTCTTC.

In regard to this clonotype: A much larger clone sits a single nucleotide away, making a read error possible. This chain joins TRBV6-2 or TRBV6-3 and TRBJ2-7, with unresolved D. Germline V CDR1 and CDR2: MNHEY, SVGEGT. The CDR3 has 19 residues. V was trimmed by 6 bases and J by 1 base, leaving 28 bases between them. The CDR3 spells CASSAISVRIEKKSYEQYF. The CDR3 DNA follows: TGTGCCAGCAGCGCCATTTCGGTTAGAATTGAAAAAAAGTCCTACGAGCAGTACTTC.

The chain employs TRBV10-3 and TRBJ2-7, with 7 bases matching TRBD2. V shed 8 bases, J shed 2 bases, and the junction held 3 bases outside the gene matches. CDR3 length: 12 amino acids. Germline V gives CDR1 ENHRY, CDR2 SYGVKD. As DNA, the CDR3 is TGTGCCATCGGGAGGGAGGCCTACGAGCAGTACTTC. Translated, it gives CAIGREAYEQYF.

Concerning this clonotype itself: It may be a read error: a sequence one base away is much more abundant. The rearrangement uses TRBV6-5 and TRBJ2-1; 7 nucleotides agree with TRBD2. CDR1 and CDR2 (germline): MNHEY, SVGAGI. The CDR3 runs 14 residues. CDR3 loop: CSSKGGSTYNEQFF. CDR3 DNA: TGTTCCAGCAAGGGCGGGAGCACCTACAATGAGCAGTTCTTC.

The V gene is TRBV6-6, the J gene TRBJ2-2; D gene uncertain. The length of the CDR3 is 13 residues. The germline V gene encodes CDR1 MNHNY and CDR2 SVGAGI (reference sequence). Trimming removed 2 bases from V and 5 bases from J, with 6 bases in between. As DNA, the CDR3 is TGTGCCAGCAGTTACGTTCTTACCGGGGAGCTGTTTTTT. Its protein product is CASSYVLTGELFF.

V and J are TRBV29-1 and TRBJ2-6; D is possibly TRBD1 (5 bases). V was clipped by 3 bases and J by 19 bases, with 22 bases between them. The CDR3 sequence is 13 residues long. Germline V CDR1 and CDR2: SQVTM, ANQGSEA. This CDR3 is CSVDGVPGANVTF. In DNA form, the CDR3 reads TGCAGCGTTGATGGGGTTCCTGGGGCCAACGTCACTTTC.

This clonotype was recorded a few times. The chain uses TRBV20-1 and TRBJ2-3; D call uncertain. V lost 5 bases, J lost 0 bases, and 12 bases lay in between. There are 14 residues in the CDR3. CDR1 is DFQATT, CDR2 SNEGSKA, per germline (reference sequence). CDR3 coding DNA: TGCAGTGCTTCGTCTAGGAAGAGCACAGATACGCAGTATTTT. Protein: CSASSRKSTDTQYF.

Note on this clonotype: One end of the junction does not line up with germline, which may come from a read error. The genes are TRBV11-3 and TRBJ2-3; 8 nucleotides match TRBD2. CDR1 and CDR2 (germline): SGHNT, YENEEA. This CDR3 spans 15 amino acids. The CDR3 loop is CARSLGAGDSDTRYF. The CDR3 DNA follows: TGTGCCAGAAGCTTAGGAGCGGGAGACTCAGATACGCGGTATTTT.

This clonotype turned up a few times. The J gene is TRBJ1-4, the V gene TRBV7-8; D may be TRBD1 (5 bases). This CDR3 has 13 amino acids. CDR1 is SGHVS, CDR2 FQNEAQ, per germline. Trimming removed 1 base from V and 7 bases from J, with 7 bases in between. CDR3 nucleotide sequence: TGTGCCAGCAGCTTAGGGGGGTTTGAAAAACTGTTTTTT. Translation: CASSLGGFEKLFF.

To note about this clonotype: A junction end diverges from the germline sequence, so it may reflect a read error. The J gene is TRBJ1-2, the V gene TRBV11-1; D perhaps matches TRBD1 (6 bases). CDR1 and CDR2 (germline): SGHAT, FQDESV (reference sequence). This CDR3 is built from 16 residues. CDR3 protein: CASSLDMIDRSYGFTF. CDR3 nucleotides: TGTGCCAGCAGTTTGGACATGATCGACAGGAGCTATGGCTTCACCTTC. The variable domain in full, with the rest retrieved from reference TRBV11-1 and TRBJ1-2, is EAEVAQSPRYKITEKSQAVAFWCDPISGHATLYWYRQILGQGPELLVQFQDESVVDDSQLPKDRFSAERLKGVDSTLKIQPAELGDSAMYLCASSLDMIDRSYGFTFGSGTRLTVV.

The chain links TRBV11-2 to TRBJ2-7; D is possibly TRBD1 (6 bases). Deletions cut 6 bases from V and 3 bases from J, with 18 bases between. This CDR3 has 15 residues. Germline CDR1 and CDR2: SGHAT and FQNNGV. CDR3 DNA sequence: TGTGCCAGCAGTCAAGACAGGTCCCCCTTCTACGAGCAGTACTTC. Amino acid sequence: CASSQDRSPFYEQYF.

About this clonotype itself: A read error may explain this, as a much larger clone is one base away. The final CDR3 position lacks the conserved phenylalanine or tryptophan, pointing to a likely read error. This chain uses TRBV11-3 with TRBJ2-5, with 7 bases fitting TRBD1. This CDR3 region has 14 residues. Per germline, CDR1 SGHNT and CDR2 YENEEA. The CDR3 loop reads CASGPRQGREIQYL. The DNA of the CDR3 is TGTGCCAGCGGACCGAGACAGGGCAGGGAGATCCAGTACCTC.

This clonotype appeared once. Mismatch with germline at one junction end may stem from a read error. The rearrangement uses TRBV6-5 and TRBJ1-2; D unresolved. The CDR3 has 15 residues. Germline V gene lookup returns CDR1 MNHEY and CDR2 SVGAGI. DNA for the CDR3: TGTGCCAGCAGTACCCTGAGGGCGCCCAACTATGGCTGCACCTTC. This encodes CASSTLRAPNYGCTF.

A remark on this clonotype: A much larger clonotype is one base distant, so this may be a read error. The chain recombines TRBV6-1 with TRBJ1-1; TRBD1 might be the D (5 bases). V was trimmed by 5 bases and J by 4 bases, leaving 14 bases between them. Germline V gives CDR1 MNHNS, CDR2 SASEGT. CDR3 length equals 14 residues. The CDR3 spells CASSSGRKSTEAFF. CDR3 coding DNA: TGTGCCAGCAGTTCGGGACGAAAGAGCACTGAAGCTTTCTTT.

On this clonotype itself: A single base separates this from a much larger clone, so it may be a read error. The chain carries TRBV4-1 and TRBJ1-5; no clear D gene. V shed 0 bases and J shed 10 bases, with 10 bases lying between them. This CDR3 region has 13 residues. The germline V gene encodes CDR1 MGHRA and CDR2 YSYEKL. CDR3: CASSQDTVNPQHF. Written as DNA, the CDR3 is TGCGCCAGCAGCCAAGATACCGTAAATCCCCAGCATTTT.

As regards this clonotype: This may arise from a read error, as a much more abundant clone is one base away. CDR3 loop: CGALNLAGENIQYF. For the CDR3, the DNA is TGCGGTGCGCTGAACCTGGCGGGGGAAAACATTCAGTACTTC. This rearrangement joins TRBV20-1 to TRBJ2-4, with 7 nucleotides matching TRBD2. The CDR3 extends over 14 amino acids. Germline loops: CDR1 DFQATT, CDR2 SNEGSKA (reference sequence).

V gene TRBV12-3 or TRBV12-4 combines with J gene TRBJ2-7, with a tentative D call TRBD2 (5 bases). This CDR3 contains 17 residues. The germline V and J ends were trimmed by 2 bases and 6 bases, with 23 bases remaining between them. The CDR3 loop is CASSLSGGVGQSREQYF. As DNA, the CDR3 is TGTGCCAGCAGTTTAAGCGGTGGCGTAGGGCAAAGTCGCGAGCAGTACTTC.

Remarks on this clonotype: The germline gene is not matched at one end of the junction; a read error may be the cause. The chain uses TRBV11-1 and TRBJ2-1; a possible D gene is TRBD2 (5 bases). Germline assignment: CDR1 SGHAT and CDR2 FQDESV (reference sequence). CDR3 length: 13 residues. CDR3 residues: CTSSLERNSEQFF. In DNA form, the CDR3 reads TGTACCAGCAGCTTGGAGCGGAACAGTGAGCAGTTCTTC.

There are a few counts of this clonotype. Since a much larger clone is just one base distant, this may be a read error. This rearrangement joins TRBV28 to TRBJ2-7; possible D gene TRBD1, 5 bases. Germline V gene lookup returns CDR1 MDHEN and CDR2 SYDVKM. V gave up 3 bases and J gave up 0 bases, with 18 bases separating them. The CDR3 totals 17 residues. This CDR3 reads CASSFPRVPLSSYEQYF. The DNA of the CDR3 is TGTGCCAGCAGTTTCCCCAGGGTACCACTGAGCTCCTACGAGCAGTACTTC.

This chain links TRBV20-1 with TRBJ1-2, with TRBD1 as a possible D gene (5 bases). The germline V and J ends were trimmed by 5 bases and 4 bases, with 17 bases remaining between them. The CDR3 has 14 amino acids. The germline gives CDR1 DFQATT, CDR2 SNEGSKA (reference sequence). The CDR3 nucleotides are TGCAGTGCTTCGGTGTACAGGTATTCCTATGGCTACACCTTC. Residues: CSASVYRYSYGYTF.

V is TRBV6-2 or TRBV6-3 and J is TRBJ2-7; a possible D gene is TRBD2 (6 bases). CDR3 length: 14 residues. V was pared by 2 bases and J by 5 bases, with 13 bases between. Germline CDR1 MNHEY, CDR2 SVGEGT. CDR3: CASSYGGRPDEQYF. CDR3 coding DNA: TGTGCCAGCAGTTACGGAGGGAGGCCGGACGAGCAGTACTTC.

The rearrangement joins TRBV6-6 to TRBJ2-5; 7 positions agree with TRBD1. In germline, CDR1 is MNHNY, CDR2 SVGAGI (reference sequence). This CDR3 comprises 15 residues. J lost 14 bases, V lost 3 bases, and 18 bases had no gene match. This CDR3 reads CASSYLRQGWETEYF. CDR3 bases: TGTGCCAGCAGTTATCTCCGACAGGGCTGGGAGACCGAATACTTC.

Regarding this clonotype: A read error may explain this, as a much larger clone is one base away. The chain recombines TRBV7-9 with TRBJ2-1, with D hard to call. The CDR3 is 11 amino acids. Germline lookup yields CDR1 SEHNR and CDR2 FQNEAQ (reference sequence). The chain's CDR3 is CASSDYSEQFF. CDR3 nucleotides: TGTGCCAGCAGCGATTACAGTGAGCAGTTCTTC.

This chain joins TRBV20-1 and TRBJ2-1, with D maybe TRBD2 (5 bases). The CDR3 sequence is 16 residues long. V was clipped by 5 bases and J by 4 bases, with 21 bases between them. From germline, CDR1 is DFQATT and CDR2 SNEGSKA (reference sequence). CDR3 protein: CSALAREPTPYNEQFF. The CDR3 bases are TGCAGTGCTCTGGCTCGGGAACCGACCCCGTACAATGAGCAGTTCTTC.